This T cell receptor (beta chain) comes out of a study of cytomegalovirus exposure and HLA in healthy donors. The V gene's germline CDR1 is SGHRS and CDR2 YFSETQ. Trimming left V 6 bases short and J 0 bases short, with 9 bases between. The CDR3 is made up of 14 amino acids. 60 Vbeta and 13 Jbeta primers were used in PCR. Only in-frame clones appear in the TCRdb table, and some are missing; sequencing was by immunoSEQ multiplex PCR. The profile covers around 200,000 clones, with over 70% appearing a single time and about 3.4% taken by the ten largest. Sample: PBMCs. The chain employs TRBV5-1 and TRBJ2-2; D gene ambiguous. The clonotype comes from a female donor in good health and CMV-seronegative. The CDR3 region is CASTLSSNTGELFF. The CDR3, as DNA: TGCGCCAGCACCCTCTCCTCGAACACCGGGGAGCTGTTTTTT.